The sequence of this T cell receptor (beta chain) was determined in a study of OX40 agonist ivuxolimab in advanced cancers. Across the study: Cancers in dose escalation were hepatocellular, melanoma, renal cell and head and neck. Checkpoint inhibitors had been given previously to under 50% of patients.

Findings and limits, study-wide: Compared with CD4+, CD8+ T cells on average had more expanded clones.

Profiling relied on immunoSEQ multiplex PCR, and the TCRdb table lists in-frame clones only, not all of them. The table lists about 76,000 clones, roughly 90% of them singletons. Germline V gene sequence: CDR1 SGHTA, CDR2 FQGTGA. The V segment lost 6 bases and the J segment 2 bases; nucleotides outside the gene matches: 8. This CDR3 is 16 amino acids long. Autoimmune disease history or systemic immunosuppression was exclusionary. Notes on this clone: Its antigen is still unknown.

The chain has TRBV7-3 and TRBJ2-1; 9 bases are a match to TRBD2. This clonotype was sampled from an adult with an advanced solid tumor such as melanoma, head and neck, liver or kidney cancer. Specimen: CD4+ or CD8+ T cells sorted from blood, collected in a trial of the OX40 agonist ivuxolimab. CDR3 region: CASSRTPSGTYNEQFF. Written as DNA, the CDR3 is TGTGCCAGCAGTCGGACGCCTAGCGGGACCTACAATGAGCAGTTCTTC.